These 10 T cell receptor beta chains originate from one sample sequenced in a study of CD8+ T cells in alopecia areata. Following RNA extraction, reverse transcription yielded cDNA that acted as the sequencing template. Produced via immunoSEQ multiplex PCR; TCRdb's table is partial and in-frame only. The sample has some 170,000 clones, about 53% seen once. Treatment reported: oral pan-JAK inhibitor, 5-10 mg twice daily. The sample in question was CD8+ T cells sorted from blood, obtained at week 24, from a patient treated with tofacitinib. These receptors all stem from a human donor with alopecia areata.

The chain couples TRBV7-2 to TRBJ2-1; D might be TRBD2 (6 bases). CDR3 length: 14 residues. CDR1 and CDR2 (germline): SGHTA, FQGNSA. V lost 7 bases and J 6 bases, leaving 16 bases between the germline ends. The CDR3 region has the DNA TGTGCCAGCACCCCGGGGGAATGGGCCAATGAGCAGTTCTTC. Protein product: CASTPGEWANEQFF.

The chain employs TRBV15 and TRBJ1-2, with 9 bases matching TRBD1. J was trimmed by 3 bases and V by 1 base; bases with no gene match: 3. The germline V gene encodes CDR1 LNHNV and CDR2 YYDKDF (reference sequence). The CDR3 contains 15 residues. The CDR3 DNA sequence: TGTGCCACCAGCAGAGGAACAGGGGGCGACTATGGCTACACCTTC. This gives the protein CATSRGTGGDYGYTF. The full variable domain, with the rest looked up from reference TRBV15 and TRBJ1-2, is DAMVIQNPRYQVTQFGKPVTLSCSQTLNHNVMYWYQQKSSQAPKLLFHYYDKDFNNEADTPDNFQSRRPNTSFCFLDIRSPGLGDTAMYLCATSRGTGGDYGYTFGSGTRLTVV.

The chain employs TRBV5-1 and TRBJ1-2; a weak D match, TRBD1 (6 bases). The CDR3 is 14 residues long. Germline assignment: CDR1 SGHRS and CDR2 YFSETQ. Between the trimmed V and J ends, which lost 4 bases and 3 bases, there was a span of 13 bases. The CDR3 spells CASSPDPGDYGYTF. Here the CDR3 DNA reads TGCGCCAGCAGCCCAGACCCAGGGGACTATGGCTACACCTTC. Based on the CDR3 plus reference TRBV5-1 and TRBJ1-2, the full variable domain is KAGVTQTPRYLIKTRGQQVTLSCSPISGHRSVSWYQQTPGQGLQFLFEYFSETQRNKGNFPGRFSGRQFSNSRSEMNVSTLELGDSALYLCASSPDPGDYGYTFGSGTRLTVV.

V usage is TRBV29-1 and J usage is TRBJ1-2; perhaps TRBD1 as D (5 bases). V lost 5 bases and J 0 bases, leaving 16 bases between the germline ends. The germline gives CDR1 SQVTM, CDR2 ANQGSEA. The CDR3 extends over 15 amino acids. CDR3: CSVTRLTDANYGYTF. In nucleotides, the CDR3 is TGCAGCGTTACCCGCCTGACAGACGCTAACTATGGCTACACCTTC.

V gene TRBV29-1 combines with J gene TRBJ1-4, with D uncertain. The CDR3 length is 10 residues. CDR1 SQVTM and CDR2 ANQGSEA come from the germline V gene. V dropped 5 bases and J dropped 12 bases, with 10 bases sitting between them. This CDR3 is CSVYYGQLFF. For the CDR3, the DNA is TGCAGCGTTTATTACGGACAACTGTTTTTT.

The chain has TRBV6-5 and TRBJ1-6; a possible D gene is TRBD1 (6 bases). Germline assignment: CDR1 MNHEY and CDR2 SVGAGI. Trimming took off 7 bases at V and 2 bases at J, with 12 bases between the two ends. The CDR3 is 15 amino acids. The CDR3 loop is CASNTGTAYNSPLHF. In DNA form, the CDR3 reads TGTGCCAGCAACACAGGGACGGCCTATAATTCACCCCTCCACTTT.

This chain connects TRBV5-1 to TRBJ2-7; tentatively, D is TRBD1 (6 bases). The CDR3 spans 13 residues. Germline lookup yields CDR1 SGHRS and CDR2 YFSETQ. V shed 2 bases and J shed 2 bases, with 8 bases lying between them. In nucleotides, the CDR3 is TGCGCCAGCAGCTTCGGACAGACCTACGAGCAGTACTTC. This codes for CASSFGQTYEQYF.

This clone was picked up a small number of times. The chain joins TRBV29-1 to TRBJ1-1; D may be TRBD1 (5 bases). Trimming took off 3 bases at V and 11 bases at J, with 13 bases between the two ends. CDR1 is SQVTM, CDR2 ANQGSEA, per germline. This CDR3 spans 11 amino acids. Here the CDR3 DNA reads TGCAGCGTTGACCTGGGGGGGACGGCTTTCTTT. Encoded protein: CSVDLGGTAFF.

This chain links TRBV29-1 with TRBJ2-2; a weak D match, TRBD1 (6 bases). The germline V and J ends were trimmed by 6 bases and 2 bases, with 22 bases remaining between them. Germline CDR1 reads SQVTM; CDR2 reads ANQGSEA. This CDR3 is 17 amino acids long. The CDR3 nucleotides read TGCAGCGTCGTACGATCAGGGGACGGCCCAAACACCGGGGAGCTGTTTTTT. As protein: CSVVRSGDGPNTGELFF.

V and J are TRBV4-3 and TRBJ1-1; D might be TRBD1 (6 bases). The CDR3 spans 14 residues. Per germline, CDR1 LGHNA and CDR2 YSLEER. The V gene lost 1 base and the J gene lost 7 bases, with 13 bases spanning the gap. CDR3 bases: TGCGCCAGCAGCCAAGCCCGGGGGGCGGGTGAAGCTTTCTTT. As protein: CASSQARGAGEAFF.